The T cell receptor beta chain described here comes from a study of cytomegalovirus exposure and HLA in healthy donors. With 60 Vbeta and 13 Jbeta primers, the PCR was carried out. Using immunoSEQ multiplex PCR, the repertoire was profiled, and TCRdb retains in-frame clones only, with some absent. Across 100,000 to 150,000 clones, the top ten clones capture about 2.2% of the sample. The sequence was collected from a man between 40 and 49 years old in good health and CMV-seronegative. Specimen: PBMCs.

The CDR3 loop is CASSLGRGSYEQYF. CDR3 bases: TGTGCCAGCAGCTTGGGCAGGGGGTCCTACGAGCAGTACTTC. The chain combines TRBV5-8 with TRBJ2-7; TRBD1 agrees at 7 bases. The V and J ends lost 0 bases and 1 base, in that order; junction bases with no gene match: 1. Germline values: CDR1 SGHTS, CDR2 YDEGEE. The CDR3 consists of 14 residues.